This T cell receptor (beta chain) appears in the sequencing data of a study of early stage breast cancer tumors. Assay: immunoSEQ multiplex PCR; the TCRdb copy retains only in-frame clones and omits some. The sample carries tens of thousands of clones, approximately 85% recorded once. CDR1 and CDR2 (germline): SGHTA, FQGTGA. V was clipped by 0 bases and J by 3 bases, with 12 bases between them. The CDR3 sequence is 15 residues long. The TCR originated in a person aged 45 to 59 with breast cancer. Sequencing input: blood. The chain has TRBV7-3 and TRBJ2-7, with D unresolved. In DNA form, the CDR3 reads TGTGCCAGCAGCTTAACAGGGTCCAGTGGCTACGAGCAGTACTTC. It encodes CASSLTGSSGYEQYF.